The 27 T cell receptor beta chains in this list originate from one sample, sequenced in a study of T cells in Graves' hyperthyroidism and ophthalmopathy. Amplification yielded TCR beta CDR3 regions, with RNA transcripts as the source. The HTBI primer set served for first-round RT-PCR of the TCR CDR3. TCRdb called the multiplex PCR reads again in MiXCR, with one record for every CDR3 protein. The sample contains nearly 600,000 distinct CDR3 sequences, about 15% of which appear only once. The specimen sequenced was blood. These TCRs come from a woman in her twenties or thirties with Graves' hyperthyroidism that later progressed to Graves' ophthalmopathy.

This clonotype was found a few times. The rearrangement links TRBV5-1 to TRBJ2-5, with D hard to call. V lost 3 bases and J 9 bases, leaving 12 bases between the germline ends. The CDR3 loop spans 12 amino acids. CDR1 and CDR2 from the germline V gene are SGHRS and YFSETQ. The CDR3 DNA sequence: TGCGCCAGCAGCTCGGACCTTGGGGCCCAGTACTTC. This encodes CASSSDLGAQYF.

This clonotype appeared many times. The J gene is TRBJ2-2, the V gene TRBV12-3 or TRBV12-4; D not certain. The CDR3 runs 12 residues. Trimming stripped 7 bases from V and 7 bases from J, with 10 bases between. Here the CDR3 DNA reads TGTGCCAGCATCCTGTGGGACGGGGAGCTGTTTTTT. Protein product: CASILWDGELFF.

This clonotype was seen many times. This chain joins TRBV12-3 or TRBV12-4 and TRBJ2-3; no clear D. V was trimmed by 1 base and J by 5 bases, leaving 7 bases between them. CDR3 length: 13 amino acids. The CDR3 DNA follows: TGTGCCAGCAGTTTAGGGCGTGTAGATACGCAGTATTTT. It yields the protein CASSLGRVDTQYF.

This clonotype was seen many times. The chain has TRBV3-1 and TRBJ2-7, with D possibly matching TRBD2 (6 bases). Deletions cut 0 bases from V and 11 bases from J, with 11 bases between. Germline V gene lookup returns CDR1 LGHDT and CDR2 YNNKEL (reference sequence). This CDR3 has 12 residues. This CDR3 reads CASSQDGTGEYF. The CDR3 coding sequence is TGTGCCAGCAGCCAAGATGGCACGGGAGAGTACTTC.

The V and J genes are TRBV29-1 and TRBJ1-1; tentative D call: TRBD1 (5 bases). V lost 1 base and J 3 bases, leaving 9 bases between the germline ends. CDR1 is SQVTM, CDR2 ANQGSEA, per germline. This CDR3 is built from 13 residues. The CDR3 region has the DNA TGCAGCGTTGAAGGGGGCTCCGACACTGAAGCTTTCTTT. The encoded protein is CSVEGGSDTEAFF.

This clonotype was seen repeatedly, ten times or more. The V call is TRBV19, the J call TRBJ1-5, with D perhaps TRBD1 (6 bases). The CDR3 contains 16 residues. The V end was cut by 10 bases, the J end by 1 base, with 20 bases between. Germline V gene lookup returns CDR1 LNHDA and CDR2 SQIVND (reference sequence). The CDR3 loop is CATSVQGRWSNQPQHF. DNA for the CDR3: TGTGCCACTTCCGTCCAGGGGAGATGGAGCAATCAGCCCCAGCATTTT.

This chain joins TRBV12-5 and TRBJ1-6; no definite D call. The CDR3 totals 17 residues. V lost 2 bases to trimming and J lost 8 bases, with 19 bases between them. The germline V gene has CDR1 LGHNT and CDR2 FRNRAP. CDR3 sequence reads: CASGLKDSVVGYSPLHF. CDR3 coding DNA: TGTGCTAGTGGTTTGAAGGACTCGGTAGTAGGTTATTCACCCCTCCACTTT.

The genes are TRBV19 and TRBJ2-7; possibly TRBD2 for D (5 bases). The V end was cut by 7 bases, the J end by 4 bases, with 14 bases between. This CDR3 has 13 residues. Germline CDR1 reads LNHDA; CDR2 reads SQIVND (reference sequence). CDR3 region: CASTPYGDYEQYF. The DNA for the CDR3 is TGTGCCAGTACCCCGTACGGGGATTACGAGCAGTACTTC.

This clonotype was observed many times. This chain connects TRBV7-6 to TRBJ1-5; TRBD1 aligns across 9 bases. Germline V gene sequence: CDR1 SGHVS, CDR2 FNYEAQ. The J segment lost 7 bases and the V segment lost 6 bases, leaving 7 bases of the junction unmatched. The CDR3 is 14 residues long. CDR3 sequence (DNA): TGTGCCAGCAGTTCTACAGGGGGCCAACAGCCCCAGCATTTT. It yields the protein CASSSTGGQQPQHF.

This clonotype appeared many times. The rearrangement links TRBV6-1 to TRBJ1-5, with a tentative D call TRBD1 (5 bases). The V gene lost 4 bases and the J gene lost 2 bases, with 9 bases spanning the gap. The CDR3 is 14 residues long. The germline V gene encodes CDR1 MNHNS and CDR2 SASEGT. The CDR3 protein is CASSVGAGNQPQHF. CDR3 DNA sequence: TGTGCCAGCAGTGTTGGGGCTGGCAATCAGCCCCAGCATTTT.

The chain uses TRBV4-1 and TRBJ2-1; 7 nucleotides line up with TRBD1. Trimming cost V 3 bases and J 8 bases; bases outside gene matches: 13. Germline V gene sequence: CDR1 MGHRA, CDR2 YSYEKL. This CDR3 comprises 16 residues. The CDR3 is CASSHGVDEGGHEQFF. CDR3 nucleotides: TGCGCCAGCAGCCACGGGGTCGACGAAGGGGGCCATGAGCAGTTCTTC.

There are many counts of this clonotype. CDR3 residues: CSASQGLADEQYF. CDR3 bases: TGCAGTGCTAGCCAGGGACTAGCGGACGAGCAGTACTTC. The chain carries TRBV20-1 and TRBJ2-7, with 11 bases matching TRBD2. Germline V gene data show CDR1 as DFQATT and CDR2 as SNEGSKA (reference sequence). V shed 3 bases and J 5 bases; nucleotides not matched to a gene: 3. This CDR3 has 13 residues.

This clonotype was seen a few times. Compared with germline, one end of the junction differs, possibly owing to a read error. This sequence joins TRBV5-1 and TRBJ1-5; D is perhaps TRBD1 (6 bases). In germline, CDR1 is SGHRS, CDR2 YFSETQ. The CDR3 covers 16 residues. CDR3 loop: CASSMEGTGSSQPQHF. In DNA, the CDR3 is TGCGCCAGCAGCATGGAGGGTACAGGGAGCAGTCAGCCCCAGCATTTT.

The sample holds many counts of this clonotype. The chain recombines TRBV30 with TRBJ2-2; D possibly uses TRBD1 or TRBD2 (5 bases each). The germline V gene has CDR1 GTSNPN and CDR2 SVGIG (reference sequence). V lost 0 bases and J 10 bases, leaving 24 bases between the germline ends. The CDR3 covers 17 residues. CDR3 bases: TGTGCCTGGAGTGTACTAGACAGCCGGAGCAGGTTTCCGGAGCTGTTTTTT. Its protein product is CAWSVLDSRSRFPELFF. Drawing the rest from reference TRBV30 and TRBJ2-2, the complete variable domain is SQTIHQWPATLVQPVGSPLSLECTVEGTSNPNLYWYRQAAGRGLQLLFYSVGIGQISSEVPQNLSASRPQDRQFILSSKKLLLSDSGFYLCAWSVLDSRSRFPELFFGEGSRLTVL.

CDR3 loop: CSARPSGNLGTQYF. Here the CDR3 DNA reads TGCAGTGCTCGGCCTAGCGGCAATTTGGGGACCCAGTACTTC. The rearrangement uses TRBV20-1 and TRBJ2-5; TRBD2 agrees at 7 bases. There are 14 residues in the CDR3. Germline V CDR1 and CDR2: DFQATT, SNEGSKA (reference sequence). Trimming took 5 bases from V and 7 from J; bases not matched to a gene: 13.

This clonotype was counted many times. The CDR3 DNA follows: TGTGCCAGCAGTTCCCCGGGGCAGACAAACACTGAAGCTTTCTTT. Translating it yields CASSSPGQTNTEAFF. This sequence joins TRBV28 and TRBJ1-1, with D possibly matching TRBD1 (5 bases). CDR1 and CDR2 (germline): MDHEN, SYDVKM. CDR3 length: 15 residues. The V gene lost 4 bases and the J gene lost 2 bases, with 14 bases spanning the gap.

This clonotype was counted at least ten times. The chain has TRBV12-3 or TRBV12-4 and TRBJ2-7, with 10 nucleotides matching TRBD1. The CDR3 has 16 residues. V was clipped by 4 bases and J by 2 bases; unmatched bases: 8. This CDR3 is CASSSDRGQGTYEQYF. CDR3 nucleotides: TGTGCCAGCAGTTCCGACAGGGGGCAAGGGACCTACGAGCAGTACTTC.

Only a few counts were recorded for this clonotype. The chain carries TRBV3-1 and TRBJ2-2; 15 nucleotides align to TRBD2. The CDR3 length is 20 residues. J lost 0 bases, V lost 4 bases, and 9 bases had no gene match. Germline-derived CDR1 and CDR2 are LGHDT and YNNKEL (reference sequence). The CDR3 loop is CASSRTSGRARLANTGELFF. The CDR3 DNA reads as TGTGCCAGCAGCCGGACTAGCGGGAGGGCCAGATTAGCGAACACCGGGGAGCTGTTTTTT.

This clonotype was picked up many times. The V and J genes are TRBV3-1 and TRBJ1-3, with 7 bases identical to TRBD1. The V gene end was trimmed by 4 bases and the J gene end by 2 bases; junction bases not matched to a gene: 8. There are 16 residues in the CDR3. Per the germline V gene, CDR1 is LGHDT and CDR2 is YNNKEL (reference sequence). CDR3 DNA sequence: TGTGCCAGCAGCCGAGATAAGGGGGCGCCTGGAAACACCATATATTTT. Residues: CASSRDKGAPGNTIYF. Full variable domain (outside the CDR3, taken from reference TRBV3-1 and TRBJ1-3): DTAVSQTPKYLVTQMGNDKSIKCEQNLGHDTMYWYKQDSKKFLKIMFSYNNKELIINETVPNRFSPKSPDKAHLNLHINSLELGDSAVYFCASSRDKGAPGNTIYFGEGSWLTVV.

This clonotype was seen repeatedly, ten times or more. The chain employs TRBV6-1 and TRBJ1-4; D is perhaps TRBD1 (6 bases). Germline V gives CDR1 MNHNS, CDR2 SASEGT. V dropped 7 bases and J dropped 8 bases, with 17 bases sitting between them. CDR3 length: 14 amino acids. For the CDR3, the DNA is TGTGCCAGCACTTTTGGGGGGGGCGGAGAAAAACTGTTTTTT. This translates into CASTFGGGGEKLFF.

V is TRBV28 and J is TRBJ2-1; D may be TRBD1 or TRBD2 (7 bases each). Trimming took 6 bases from V and 5 from J, leaving 17 bases between them. The V gene's germline CDR1 is MDHEN and CDR2 SYDVKM. This CDR3 contains 15 residues. The CDR3 DNA reads TGTGCCAGCAGCGCTTTCAGGGGGGGGGACAATGAGCAGTTCTTC. Its translation is CASSAFRGGDNEQFF.

The V gene is TRBV19, the J gene TRBJ1-5; D unclear. Germline CDR1 LNHDA, CDR2 SQIVND (reference sequence). The CDR3 runs 14 residues. V was pared by 8 bases and J by 7 bases, with 18 bases between. CDR3 sequence: CASAKEYAGQPQHF. The CDR3 region has the DNA TGTGCCAGTGCAAAGGAGTATGCGGGACAGCCCCAGCATTTT.

This clonotype was seen a handful of times. The chain uses TRBV11-2 and TRBJ2-7, with D perhaps TRBD1 (5 bases). This CDR3 comprises 12 residues. Trimming removed 4 bases from V and 8 bases from J, with 12 bases in between. Germline CDR1 SGHAT, CDR2 FQNNGV. CDR3 DNA: TGTGCCAGCAGCTCCCAGGGTAATCAGCAGTACTTC. Translated: CASSSQGNQQYF.

At least ten counts were recorded for this clonotype. V gene TRBV18 combines with J gene TRBJ2-7, with D perhaps assigned TRBD1 or TRBD2 (5 bases each). From germline, CDR1 is KGHSH and CDR2 LQKENI. The V end was cut by 4 bases, the J end by 6 bases, with 19 bases between. The CDR3 sequence is 15 residues long. The CDR3 spells CASSLGGGDGSEQYF. In DNA, the CDR3 is TGTGCCAGCTCACTCGGTGGGGGAGACGGAAGCGAGCAGTACTTC.

This clonotype was detected a few times. This chain links TRBV27 with TRBJ2-7; 7 positions agree with TRBD1. Germline V gene data show CDR1 as MNHEY and CDR2 as SMNVEV (reference sequence). Trimming cost V 4 bases and J 5 bases; bases outside gene matches: 8. This CDR3 is built from 14 residues. The CDR3 DNA reads TGTGCCAGCAGTTCCAGGGGGAGAGTCCACGAGCAGTACTTC. It specifies CASSSRGRVHEQYF.

The chain has TRBV6-2 or TRBV6-3 and TRBJ2-4; 7 bases agree with TRBD2. Germline V CDR1 and CDR2: MNHEY, SVGEGT. Trimming removed 5 bases from V and 8 bases from J; junction bases left unmatched: 6. The CDR3 is made up of 13 amino acids. For the CDR3, the DNA is TGTGCCAGCAGTCCCTGGGGGGGAGACATTCAGTACTTC. This translates into CASSPWGGDIQYF.

This clonotype was seen ten or more times. This chain links TRBV27 with TRBJ2-7; D is possibly TRBD2 (6 bases). Trimming removed 6 bases from V and 3 bases from J, with 21 bases in between. This CDR3 has 16 residues. Germline CDR1 reads MNHEY; CDR2 reads SMNVEV (reference sequence). The chain's CDR3 is CASSPGLFGFGYEQYF. CDR3 DNA: TGTGCCAGCAGCCCTGGACTATTTGGCTTCGGCTACGAGCAGTACTTC.